This record covers a single TCR beta chain. The data derive from a study of blood T cell repertoires in COVID-19. Trimming removed 6 bases from V and 0 bases from J, with 16 bases in between. Looked up from germline, CDR1 is SGHRS and CDR2 is YFSETQ. CDR3 length: 16 residues. Profiling relied on immunoSEQ multiplex PCR, and the TCRdb table lists in-frame clones only, not all of them. The sample includes some 66,000 clones, around 87% of them seen just once. This receptor was obtained from an older woman with acute or convalescent COVID-19. Sequences were obtained from peripheral blood. The chain combines TRBV5-1 with TRBJ2-1; no clear D gene. CDR3 DNA sequence: TGCGCCAGCATCTCCATCGAGCCGAGCTCCTACAATGAGCAGTTCTTC. This gives the protein CASISIEPSSYNEQFF.